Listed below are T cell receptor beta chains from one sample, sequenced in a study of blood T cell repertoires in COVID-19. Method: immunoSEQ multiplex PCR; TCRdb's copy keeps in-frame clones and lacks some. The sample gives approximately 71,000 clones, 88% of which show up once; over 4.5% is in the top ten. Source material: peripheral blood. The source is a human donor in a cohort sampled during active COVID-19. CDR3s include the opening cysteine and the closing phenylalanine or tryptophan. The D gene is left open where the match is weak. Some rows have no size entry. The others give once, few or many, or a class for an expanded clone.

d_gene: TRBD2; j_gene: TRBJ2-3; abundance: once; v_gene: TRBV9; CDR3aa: CASSVDPEREGTDTQYF; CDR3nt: TGTGCCAGCAGCGTAGATCCTGAGCGGGAGGGCACAGATACGCAGTATTTT
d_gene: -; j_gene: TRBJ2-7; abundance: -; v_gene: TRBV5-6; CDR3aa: CASSLGSSYEQYF; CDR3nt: TGTGCCAGCAGCTTGGGCAGCTCCTACGAGCAGTACTTC
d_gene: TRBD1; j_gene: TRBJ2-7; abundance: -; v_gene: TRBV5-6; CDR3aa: CASSLASTGGYEQYF; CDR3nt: TGTGCCAGCAGCTTGGCGAGTACAGGGGGCTACGAGCAGTACTTC
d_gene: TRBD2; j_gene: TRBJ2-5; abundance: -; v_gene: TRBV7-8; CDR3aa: CASSLVAGLAGIQEETQYF; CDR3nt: TGTGCCAGCAGCTTAGTCGCCGGCCTAGCGGGGATACAGGAAGAGACCCAGTACTTC
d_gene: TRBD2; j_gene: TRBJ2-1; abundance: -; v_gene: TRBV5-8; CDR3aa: CASSWPGLNNEQFF; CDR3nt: TGTGCCAGCAGCTGGCCGGGACTAAACAATGAGCAGTTCTTC
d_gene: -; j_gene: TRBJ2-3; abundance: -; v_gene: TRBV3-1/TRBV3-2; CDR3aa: CASSQDSASTDTQYF; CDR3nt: TGTGCCAGCAGCCAAGACAGCGCGAGCACAGATACGCAGTATTTT
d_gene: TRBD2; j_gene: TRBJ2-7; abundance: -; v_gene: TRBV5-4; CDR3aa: CASSSGGLAGAYEQYF; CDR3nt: TGTGCCAGCAGCTCTGGGGGACTAGCGGGAGCCTACGAGCAGTACTTC
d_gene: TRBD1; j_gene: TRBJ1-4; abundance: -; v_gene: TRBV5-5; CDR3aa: CASSLAGQGEKLFF; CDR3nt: TGTGCCAGCAGCTTGGCAGGACAGGGAGAAAAACTGTTTTTT
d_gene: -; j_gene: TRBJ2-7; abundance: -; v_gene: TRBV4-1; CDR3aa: CASSPSPGTRNRYEQYF; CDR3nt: TGCGCCAGCAGTCCTTCTCCAGGGACAAGGAATCGCTACGAGCAGTACTTC
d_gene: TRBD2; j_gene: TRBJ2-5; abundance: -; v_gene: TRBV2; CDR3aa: CASSDQRELGGETQYF; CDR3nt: TGTGCCAGCAGTGATCAGCGGGAGTTAGGAGGCGAGACCCAGTACTTC
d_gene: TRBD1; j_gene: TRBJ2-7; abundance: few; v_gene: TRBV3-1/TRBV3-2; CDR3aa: CASSYRDRGGEQYF; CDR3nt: TGTGCCAGCAGCTACCGGGACAGGGGGGGCGAGCAGTACTTC
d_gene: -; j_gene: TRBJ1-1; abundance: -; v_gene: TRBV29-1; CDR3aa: CSVAPVVSLNTEAFF; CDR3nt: TGCAGCGTTGCCCCAGTGGTAAGTTTGAACACTGAAGCTTTCTTT
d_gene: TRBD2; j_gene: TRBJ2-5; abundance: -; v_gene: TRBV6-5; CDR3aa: CASSRLAESQETQYF; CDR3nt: TGTGCCAGCAGTCGACTAGCGGAGTCCCAAGAGACCCAGTACTTC
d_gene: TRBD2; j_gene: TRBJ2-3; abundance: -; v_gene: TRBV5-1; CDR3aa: CASSLVSGTGTDTQYF; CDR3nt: TGCGCCAGCAGCTTGGTTAGCGGGACGGGCACAGATACGCAGTATTTT
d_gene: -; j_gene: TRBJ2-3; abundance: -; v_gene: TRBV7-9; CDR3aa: CASSRLLDTQYF; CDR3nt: TGTGCCAGCAGTCGACTTCTTGATACGCAGTATTTT
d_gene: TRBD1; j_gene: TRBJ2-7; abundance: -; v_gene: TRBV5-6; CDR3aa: CASSLQGVLGEQYF; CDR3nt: TGTGCCAGCAGCTTACAGGGGGTATTGGGCGAGCAGTACTTC
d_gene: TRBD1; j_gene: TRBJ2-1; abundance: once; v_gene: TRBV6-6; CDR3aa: CASSSVRGTYNEQFF; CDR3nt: TGTGCCAGCAGCTCAGTCAGGGGGACCTACAATGAGCAGTTCTTC
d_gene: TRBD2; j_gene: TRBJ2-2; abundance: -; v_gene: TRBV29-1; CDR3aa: CSVETSANTGELFF; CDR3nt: TGCAGCGTTGAGACTAGCGCAAACACCGGGGAGCTGTTTTTT
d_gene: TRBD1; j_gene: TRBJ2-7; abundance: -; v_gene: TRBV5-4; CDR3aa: CAMAGGQGIVAYEQYF; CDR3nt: TGTGCCATGGCAGGGGGACAGGGTATAGTCGCCTACGAGCAGTACTTC
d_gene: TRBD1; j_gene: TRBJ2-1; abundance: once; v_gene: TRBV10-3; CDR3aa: CAVGTGAKDEQFF; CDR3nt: TGTGCCGTGGGGACAGGGGCGAAAGATGAGCAGTTCTTC
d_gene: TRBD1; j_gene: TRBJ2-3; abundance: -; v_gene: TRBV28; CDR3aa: CASSLSGQGAGDTQYF; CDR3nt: TGTGCCAGCAGTTTATCTGGGCAGGGGGCGGGAGATACGCAGTATTTT
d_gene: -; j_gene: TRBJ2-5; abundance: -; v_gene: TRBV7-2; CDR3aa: CASSLTSGTGETQYF; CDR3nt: TGTGCCAGCAGCTTAACTAGCGGGACAGGGGAGACCCAGTACTTC
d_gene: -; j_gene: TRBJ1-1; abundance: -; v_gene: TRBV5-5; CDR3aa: CASSSRNTEAFF; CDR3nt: TGTGCCAGCAGCTCCAGAAACACTGAAGCTTTCTTT
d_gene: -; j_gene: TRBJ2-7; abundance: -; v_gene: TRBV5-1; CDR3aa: CASHGQSNEQYF; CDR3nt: TGCGCCAGTCATGGGCAGAGCAACGAGCAGTACTTC
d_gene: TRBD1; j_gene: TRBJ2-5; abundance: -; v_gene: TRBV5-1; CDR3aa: CASSFTGEETQYF; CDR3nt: TGCGCCAGCAGCTTTACAGGGGAGGAGACCCAGTACTTC
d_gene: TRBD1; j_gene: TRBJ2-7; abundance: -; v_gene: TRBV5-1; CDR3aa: CASSFSTGTGIHEQYF; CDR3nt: TGCGCCAGCAGCTTCTCAACCGGGACAGGGATACACGAGCAGTACTTC
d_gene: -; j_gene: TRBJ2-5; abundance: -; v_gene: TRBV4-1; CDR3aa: CASSRPGQRETQYF; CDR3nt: TGCGCCAGCAGCCGGCCTGGACAGCGAGAGACCCAGTACTTC
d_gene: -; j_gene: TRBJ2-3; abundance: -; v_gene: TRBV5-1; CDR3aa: CASSLDGTDTQYF; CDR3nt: TGCGCCAGCAGCTTGGACGGGACAGATACGCAGTATTTT
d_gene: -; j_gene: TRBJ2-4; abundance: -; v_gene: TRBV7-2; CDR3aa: CASSRDITGIQYF; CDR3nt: TGTGCCAGCAGCAGGGACATTACAGGCATTCAGTACTTC
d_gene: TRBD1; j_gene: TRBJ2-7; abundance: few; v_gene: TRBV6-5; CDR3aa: CASRGTGATYEQYF; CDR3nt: TGTGCCAGCAGGGGGACAGGGGCGACCTACGAGCAGTACTTC
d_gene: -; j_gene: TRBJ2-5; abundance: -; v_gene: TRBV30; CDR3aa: CAWRDGASAAETQYF; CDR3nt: TGTGCCTGGAGGGATGGGGCTAGCGCGGCGGAGACCCAGTACTTC
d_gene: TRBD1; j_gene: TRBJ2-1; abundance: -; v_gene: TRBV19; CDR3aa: CASSMKGQGALGSYNEQFF; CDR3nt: TGTGCCAGTAGTATGAAGGGACAGGGGGCCCTAGGCTCCTACAATGAGCAGTTCTTC
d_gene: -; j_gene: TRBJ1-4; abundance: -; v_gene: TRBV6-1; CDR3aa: CASSATWTTTNEKLFF; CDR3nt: TGTGCCAGCAGTGCGACCTGGACTACAACTAATGAAAAACTGTTTTTT
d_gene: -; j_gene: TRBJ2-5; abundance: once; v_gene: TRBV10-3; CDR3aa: CAISEARPSGGGRETQYF; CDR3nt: TGTGCCATCAGTGAGGCTCGCCCTTCGGGTGGGGGCCGGGAGACCCAGTACTTC
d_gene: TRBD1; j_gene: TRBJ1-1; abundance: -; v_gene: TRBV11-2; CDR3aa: CASSLDQGARTEAFF; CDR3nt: TGTGCCAGCAGCTTAGATCAGGGGGCGAGGACTGAAGCTTTCTTT
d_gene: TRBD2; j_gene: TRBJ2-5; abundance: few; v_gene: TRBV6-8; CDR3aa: CASRDRGSYQETQYF; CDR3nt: TGTGCCAGCAGGGATCGCGGGAGTTACCAAGAGACCCAGTACTTC
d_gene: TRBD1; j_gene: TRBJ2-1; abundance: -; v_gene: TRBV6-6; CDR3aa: CASSGGTGEYNEQFF; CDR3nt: TGTGCCAGCAGCGGGGGGACAGGGGAGTACAATGAGCAGTTCTTC
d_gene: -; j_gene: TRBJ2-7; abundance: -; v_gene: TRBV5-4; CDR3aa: CASSLSRTGGEQYF; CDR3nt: TGTGCCAGCAGCTTGTCCCGGACGGGCGGGGAGCAGTACTTC
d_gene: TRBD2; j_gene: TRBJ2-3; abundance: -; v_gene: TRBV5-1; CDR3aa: CASSLALAGESGADTQYF; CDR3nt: TGCGCCAGCAGCTTGGCGCTAGCGGGAGAGTCGGGAGCAGATACGCAGTATTTT
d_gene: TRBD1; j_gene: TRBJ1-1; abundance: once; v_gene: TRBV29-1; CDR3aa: CSVTRTGENTEAFF; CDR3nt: TGCAGCGTGACTCGGACAGGCGAGAACACTGAAGCTTTCTTT
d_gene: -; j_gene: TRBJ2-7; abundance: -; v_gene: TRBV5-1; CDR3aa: CASSLLPTSSYEQYF; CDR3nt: TGCGCCAGCAGCTTACTTCCGACTAGTTCCTACGAGCAGTACTTC
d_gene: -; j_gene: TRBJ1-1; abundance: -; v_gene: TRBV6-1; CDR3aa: CASSDSGRAGAFF; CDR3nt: TGTGCCAGCAGTGATAGTGGGCGCGCAGGAGCTTTCTTT
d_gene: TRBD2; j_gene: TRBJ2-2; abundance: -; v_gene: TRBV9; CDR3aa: CASSVLGERGTGELFF; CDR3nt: TGTGCCAGCAGCGTACTGGGCGAGCGGGGCACCGGGGAGCTGTTTTTT
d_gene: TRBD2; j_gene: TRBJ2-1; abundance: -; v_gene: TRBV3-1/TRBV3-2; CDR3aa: CASSQGRGGGPPYNEQFF; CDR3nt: TGTGCCAGCAGCCAAGGTAGAGGCGGGGGGCCTCCCTACAATGAGCAGTTCTTC
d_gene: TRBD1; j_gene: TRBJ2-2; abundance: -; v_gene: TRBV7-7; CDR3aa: CASSPEGQGSGELFF; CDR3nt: TGTGCCAGCAGCCCTGAGGGACAGGGGTCCGGGGAGCTGTTTTTT
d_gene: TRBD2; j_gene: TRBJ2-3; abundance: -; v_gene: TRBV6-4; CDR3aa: CASSDLAGDTQYF; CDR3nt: TGTGCCAGCAGTGACTTAGCGGGAGATACGCAGTATTTT
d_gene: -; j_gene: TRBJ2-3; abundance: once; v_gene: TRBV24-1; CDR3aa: CATSGLRTDTQYF; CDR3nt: TGTGCCACCAGTGGGCTCCGCACAGATACGCAGTATTTT
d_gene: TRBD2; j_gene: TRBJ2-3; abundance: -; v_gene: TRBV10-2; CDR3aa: CASSEYRLAGTDTQYF; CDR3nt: TGCGCCAGCAGTGAGTACCGACTAGCGGGCACAGATACGCAGTATTTT
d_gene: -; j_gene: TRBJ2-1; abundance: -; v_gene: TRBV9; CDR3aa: CASSVALASYNEQFF; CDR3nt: TGTGCCAGCAGCGTAGCTTTAGCCTCCTACAATGAGCAGTTCTTC
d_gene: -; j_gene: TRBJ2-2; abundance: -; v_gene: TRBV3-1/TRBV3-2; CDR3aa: CASSQDRGTGELFF; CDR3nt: TGTGCCAGCAGCCAAGATCGGGGCACCGGGGAGCTGTTTTTT
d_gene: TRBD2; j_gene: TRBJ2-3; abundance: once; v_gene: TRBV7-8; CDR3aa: CASSLVREGDTQYF; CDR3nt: TGTGCCAGCAGCTTAGTTCGGGAGGGAGATACGCAGTATTTT
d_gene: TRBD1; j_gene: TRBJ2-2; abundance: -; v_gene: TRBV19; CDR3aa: CASSIGGQGHTLADTGELFF; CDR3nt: TGTGCCAGTAGTATAGGAGGACAGGGGCACACGCTTGCCGACACCGGGGAGCTGTTTTTT
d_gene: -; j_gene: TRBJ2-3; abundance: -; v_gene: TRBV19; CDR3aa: CASSGAEIPSTDTQYF; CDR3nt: TGTGCCAGTAGTGGGGCAGAAATCCCTAGCACAGATACGCAGTATTTT
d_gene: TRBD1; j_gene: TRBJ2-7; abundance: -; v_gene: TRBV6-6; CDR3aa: CASSPRDRGVDEQYF; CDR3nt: TGTGCCAGCAGTCCTCGGGACAGGGGAGTGGACGAGCAGTACTTC
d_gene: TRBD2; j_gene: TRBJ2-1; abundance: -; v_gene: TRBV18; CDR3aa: CASSPGQREFSSNEQFF; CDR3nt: TGTGCCAGCTCACCGGGCCAGCGGGAGTTTTCTAGTAATGAGCAGTTCTTC
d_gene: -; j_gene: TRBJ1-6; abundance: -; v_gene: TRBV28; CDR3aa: CASSFHADSYNSPLHF; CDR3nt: TGTGCCAGCAGTTTCCATGCGGACTCTTATAATTCACCCCTCCACTTT